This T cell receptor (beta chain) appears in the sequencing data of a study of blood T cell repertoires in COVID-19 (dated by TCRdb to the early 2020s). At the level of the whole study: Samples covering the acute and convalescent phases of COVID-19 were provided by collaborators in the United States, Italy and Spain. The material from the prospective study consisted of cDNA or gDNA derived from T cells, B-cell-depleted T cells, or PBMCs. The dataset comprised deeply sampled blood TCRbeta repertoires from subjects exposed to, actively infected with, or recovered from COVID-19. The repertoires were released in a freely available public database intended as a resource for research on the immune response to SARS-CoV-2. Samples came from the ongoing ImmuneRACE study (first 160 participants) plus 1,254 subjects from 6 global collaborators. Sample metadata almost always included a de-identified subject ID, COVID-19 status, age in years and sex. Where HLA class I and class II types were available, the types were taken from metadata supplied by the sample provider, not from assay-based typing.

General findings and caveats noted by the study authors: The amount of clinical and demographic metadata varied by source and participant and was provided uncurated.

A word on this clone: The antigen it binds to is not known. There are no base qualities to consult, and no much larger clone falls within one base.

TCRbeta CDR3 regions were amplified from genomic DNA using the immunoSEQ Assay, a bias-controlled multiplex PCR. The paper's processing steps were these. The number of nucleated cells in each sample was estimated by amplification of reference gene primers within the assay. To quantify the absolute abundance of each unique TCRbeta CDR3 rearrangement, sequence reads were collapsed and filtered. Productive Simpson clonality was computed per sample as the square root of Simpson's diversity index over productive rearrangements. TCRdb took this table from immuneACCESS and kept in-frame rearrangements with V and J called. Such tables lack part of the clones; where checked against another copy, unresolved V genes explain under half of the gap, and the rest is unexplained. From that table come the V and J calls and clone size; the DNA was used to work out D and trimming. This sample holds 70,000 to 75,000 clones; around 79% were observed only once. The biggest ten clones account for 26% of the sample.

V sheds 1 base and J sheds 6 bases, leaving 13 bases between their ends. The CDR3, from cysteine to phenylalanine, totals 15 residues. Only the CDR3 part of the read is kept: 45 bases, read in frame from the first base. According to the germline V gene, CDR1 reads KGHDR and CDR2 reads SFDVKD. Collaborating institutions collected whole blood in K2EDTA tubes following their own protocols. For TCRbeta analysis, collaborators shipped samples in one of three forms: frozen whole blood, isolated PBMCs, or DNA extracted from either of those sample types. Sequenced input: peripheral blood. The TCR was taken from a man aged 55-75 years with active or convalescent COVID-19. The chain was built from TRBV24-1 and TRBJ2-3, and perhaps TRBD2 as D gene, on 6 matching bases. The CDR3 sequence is CATSDFGTPVDTQYF. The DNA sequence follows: TGTGCCACCAGTGATTTTGGGACTCCCGTGGATACGCAGTATTTT.